This T cell receptor (beta chain) was sequenced during a study of cytomegalovirus exposure and HLA in healthy donors. Profiling relied on immunoSEQ multiplex PCR, and the TCRdb table lists in-frame clones only, not all of them. Of fewer than 150,000 clones in the sample, 86% were seen once. Germline-derived CDR1 and CDR2 are SQVTM and ANQGSEA. With 0 bases clipped from V and 2 bases from J, the junction kept 5 bases outside the gene matches. The CDR3 spans 15 residues. Notes on the study in general: Rare TCR sequences predominated, though certain public TCRs were found in many donors. Subsequent analysis of the roughly 120 validation repertoires found a tendency for first-cohort TCR clusters to co-occur. High sensitivity and specificity were reportedly achieved when the classifier diagnosed cytomegalovirus status.

As concerns this clone: Antigen unknown.

This chain connects TRBV29-1 to TRBJ2-3, with 7 positions matching TRBD1. The source of this sequence is a man between 18 and 29 years old in good health and CMV-seronegative. The sequencing sample was made of PBMCs. This CDR3 reads CSVEEWDSDTDTQYF. Here the CDR3 DNA reads TGCAGCGTTGAAGAGTGGGACAGCGACACAGATACGCAGTATTTT.